The 26 T cell receptor beta chains below all came from one sample that was sequenced in a study of cytomegalovirus exposure and HLA in healthy donors (TCRdb year 2017). The protocol used for the library was the immunoSEQ multiplex PCR assay. For the multiplex PCR, a mixture combining 60 forward primers for TCR Vbeta segments and 13 reverse primers for TCR Jbeta segments was used. The source is immuneACCESS, and TCRdb retained only in-frame sequences with V and J called. Part of the clones is not carried over; for the studies checked, unresolved V genes explain less than half of this, and the remainder is unexplained. The sample data list 200,000 to 250,000 clones, and approximately 79% of these were observed just once. 1.7% of the sample rests with the top ten. The source material was PBMCs. These receptors originate from a man aged 45-65 years in good health and CMV-seronegative.

The chain links TRBV29-1 to TRBJ2-3; 9 bases fit TRBD2. The V gene end was trimmed by 4 bases and the J gene end by 2 bases; junction bases not matched to a gene: 13. The CDR3 sequence is 17 residues long. Germline V gene data show CDR1 as SQVTM and CDR2 as ANQGSEA. As DNA, the CDR3 is TGCAGCGTTGTATACCCCGGGCTAGCGGGATACACAGATACGCAGTATTTT. Its protein product is CSVVYPGLAGYTDTQYF.

This chain connects TRBV4-1 to TRBJ2-5, with D possibly being TRBD1 (6 bases). Trimming shortened V by 0 bases and J by 4 bases, and 15 bases separated the two germline ends. This CDR3 spans 16 amino acids. The germline V gene encodes CDR1 MGHRA and CDR2 YSYEKL. CDR3 sequence (DNA): TGCGCCAGCAGCCAAGATCAGGGGAGCAGGATAGAGACCCAGTACTTC. Residues: CASSQDQGSRIETQYF.

This sequence joins TRBV19 and TRBJ2-6; D is perhaps TRBD2 (5 bases). There are 16 residues in the CDR3. Trimming left V 7 bases short and J 0 bases short, with 13 bases between. The germline CDR1 and CDR2 sequences are LNHDA and SQIVND (reference sequence). This CDR3 is CASKQAANSGANVLTF. The CDR3 DNA reads TGTGCCAGTAAACAAGCGGCGAACTCTGGGGCCAACGTCCTGACTTTC.

The sample holds a few counts of this clone. The V and J genes are TRBV18 and TRBJ2-5, with D perhaps matching TRBD1 (5 bases). The J call may be mistaken, given a closer DNA end match to TRBJ2-7. Germline values: CDR1 KGHSH, CDR2 LQKENI. The CDR3 covers 15 residues. The CDR3 nucleotides read TGTGCCAGCTCACCTGATGACAGAGGACCCTACGAGCAGTACTTC. This sequence encodes CASSPDDRGPYEQYF.

As DNA, the CDR3 is TGTGCCAGTAGTATGGAGGGCAATCAGCCCCAGCATTTT. This encodes CASSMEGNQPQHF. V and J are TRBV19 and TRBJ1-5; no firm D call. The V end lost 3 bases, the J end lost 2 bases, and 5 bases lay between the germline ends. The CDR3 length is 13 residues. The germline V gene has CDR1 LNHDA and CDR2 SQIVND (reference sequence).

The chain is built from TRBV10-3 and TRBJ2-1; 9 nucleotides match TRBD1. Per the germline V gene, CDR1 is ENHRY and CDR2 is SYGVKD. CDR3 length equals 15 residues. Trimming at V came to 2 bases and at J to 12 bases, leaving 11 bases not matched to a gene. CDR3 in DNA: TGTGCCATCAGTGAGCCGGGGACAGGGAGTTTGGTGCAGTTCTTC. Translated, it gives CAISEPGTGSLVQFF.

This sequence joins TRBV7-9 and TRBJ2-7, with D maybe TRBD2 (5 bases). CDR1 is SEHNR, CDR2 FQNEAQ, per germline (reference sequence). This CDR3 contains 14 residues. Trimming shortened V by 1 base and J by 1 base, and 8 bases separated the two germline ends. Written as DNA, the CDR3 is TGTGCCAGCAGCTTAGAGCGGATTTCCTACGAGCAGTACTTC. It codes for CASSLERISYEQYF.

A few counts support this clone. The gene calls are TRBV19 and TRBJ2-1; 9 positions match TRBD1. This CDR3 has 15 amino acids. The V segment lost 1 base and the J segment 2 bases; nucleotides outside the gene matches: 0. The germline V gene encodes CDR1 LNHDA and CDR2 SQIVND (reference sequence). CDR3 DNA sequence: TGTGCCAGTAGTATAGGACAGGGGGCCTACAATGAGCAGTTCTTC. It encodes CASSIGQGAYNEQFF. Looking up the rest from reference TRBV19 and TRBJ2-1 gives the full variable domain: DGGITQSPKYLFRKEGQNVTLSCEQNLNHDAMYWYRQDPGQGLRLIYYSQIVNDFQKGDIAEGYSVSREKKESFPLTVTSAQKNPTAFYLCASSIGQGAYNEQFFGPGTRLTVL.

The genes are TRBV14 and TRBJ2-7, with 9 bases lining up with TRBD2. The CDR3 has 13 residues. From germline, CDR1 is SGHDN and CDR2 FVKESK. V trimming: 5 bases; J trimming: 6 bases; junction bases outside the gene matches: 5. The CDR3 spells CASSLAGAGEQYF. DNA for the CDR3: TGTGCCAGCAGCTTAGCGGGAGCAGGCGAGCAGTACTTC.

This chain joins TRBV30 and TRBJ2-2; D is unclear. The CDR3 runs 14 residues. Trimming shortened V by 2 bases and J by 0 bases, and 7 bases separated the two germline ends. Germline loops: CDR1 GTSNPN, CDR2 SVGIG (reference sequence). The CDR3 nucleotides read TGTGCCTGGAGTAGGAGCGCGAACACCGGGGAGCTGTTTTTT. It yields the protein CAWSRSANTGELFF.

The V gene is TRBV25-1, the J gene TRBJ2-5; 10 positions match TRBD1. TRBJ2-7 explains the end of the DNA better; the J call may be wrong. Looked up from germline, CDR1 is MGHDK and CDR2 is SYGVNS. CDR3 size: 11 residues. CDR3 nucleotide sequence: TGTGCCAGGGGACAGGGGATCGAGCAGTACTTC. Translated: CARGQGIEQYF.

On this clone itself: The junction and the germline gene differ at one end; a read error may be behind it. V is TRBV5-1 and J is TRBJ2-3; D may be TRBD2 (6 bases). CDR3 size: 14 residues. CDR1 is SGHRS and CDR2 is YFSETQ in the germline V gene. The CDR3 DNA is TGCGTCAGCAGTTCTAGCGAGCACACAGATACGCAGTATTTT. Its translation: CVSSSSEHTDTQYF.

V gene TRBV10-3 combines with J gene TRBJ2-3; 14 bases map to TRBD2. V lost 3 bases, J lost 4 bases, and 3 bases stayed unmatched. This CDR3 is 16 amino acids long. Germline assignment: CDR1 ENHRY and CDR2 SYGVKD. The CDR3 reads CAISDPGLAGADTQYF. The CDR3, as DNA: TGTGCCATCAGTGACCCGGGACTAGCGGGAGCAGATACGCAGTATTTT.

The genes are TRBV9 and TRBJ2-7; 7 bases are shared with TRBD2. The germline CDR1 and CDR2 sequences are SGDLS and YYNGEE. The CDR3 runs 16 residues. J gave up 3 bases and V 0 bases, and 9 bases lay outside the gene matches. CDR3 coding DNA: TGTGCCAGCAGCGTAGCTCCGGGAGCGGGAATCTACGAGCAGTACTTC. Translated: CASSVAPGAGIYEQYF.

The rearrangement joins TRBV4-2 to TRBJ2-1; 8 bases match TRBD1. In germline, CDR1 is LGHNA, CDR2 YNFKEQ. This CDR3 spans 15 amino acids. The V segment lost 4 bases and the J segment 6 bases; nucleotides outside the gene matches: 8. The CDR3 DNA follows: TGTGCCAGCAGCCTCCAGACAGGGGTGGCCAATGAGCAGTTCTTC. This encodes CASSLQTGVANEQFF.

The chain uses TRBV10-3 and TRBJ2-7; 8 bases map to TRBD2. Germline V gives CDR1 ENHRY, CDR2 SYGVKD. The CDR3 totals 15 residues. V lost 3 bases, J lost 4 bases, and 8 bases stayed unmatched. CDR3 nucleotides: TGTGCCATCAGTGAAACCGGGACTAGACCTTACGAGCAGTACTTC. Its translation is CAISETGTRPYEQYF.

The CDR3 reads CASSPSRVFYEQYF. The DNA for the CDR3 is TGTGCCAGCAGCCCTTCCAGGGTTTTCTACGAGCAGTACTTC. The chain links TRBV14 to TRBJ2-7; TRBD1 might be the D (5 bases). The CDR3 sequence is 14 residues long. V shed 4 bases and J shed 3 bases, with 13 bases lying between them. CDR1 and CDR2 from the germline V gene are SGHDN and FVKESK. Supplemented by reference TRBV14 and TRBJ2-7, the full variable domain reads EAGVTQFPSHSVIEKGQTVTLRCDPISGHDNLYWYRRVMGKEIKFLLHFVKESKQDESGMPNNRFLAERTGGTYSTLKVQPAELEDSGVYFCASSPSRVFYEQYFGPGTRLTVT.

The rearrangement links TRBV4-2 to TRBJ2-3; 9 nucleotides line up with TRBD2. Germline values: CDR1 LGHNA, CDR2 YNFKEQ. This CDR3 is built from 16 residues. Losses at the gene ends were 3 bases for V and 4 bases for J; bases not matched to a gene: 8. This CDR3 reads CASSHVAGAAPDTQYF. CDR3 sequence (DNA): TGTGCCAGCAGCCATGTAGCGGGAGCCGCCCCAGATACGCAGTATTTT.

The chain recombines TRBV5-1 with TRBJ2-5; D may be TRBD1 (5 bases). Between the trimmed V and J ends, which lost 4 bases and 2 bases, there was a span of 9 bases. CDR1 is SGHRS and CDR2 is YFSETQ in the germline V gene. CDR3 length: 13 amino acids. CDR3 region: CASSPTAQETQYF. The DNA for the CDR3 is TGCGCCAGCAGCCCGACAGCTCAAGAGACCCAGTACTTC.

The chain couples TRBV18 to TRBJ2-5, with D perhaps matching TRBD2 (5 bases). V lost 2 bases and J lost 4, with 8 bases in between. In germline, CDR1 is KGHSH, CDR2 LQKENI. There are 13 residues in the CDR3. CDR3 coding DNA: TGTGCCAGCTCACCATTCGCGGGAGAGACCCAGTACTTC. Translating it yields CASSPFAGETQYF.

The chain couples TRBV9 to TRBJ2-7; 8 nucleotides match TRBD2. V dropped 7 bases and J dropped 6; count of bases not matched to a gene: 9. The CDR3 spans 13 residues. CDR1 is SGDLS and CDR2 is YYNGEE in the germline V gene. Written as DNA, the CDR3 is TGTGCCAGCTCCCGACTAGCGTACTCCGAGCAGTACTTC. It codes for CASSRLAYSEQYF.

A single count supports this clone. In DNA form, the CDR3 reads TGCGCCAGCAGCCTCCCGGGGACAGGGTCTGTCAATGAGCAGTTCTTC. This translates into CASSLPGTGSVNEQFF. This chain connects TRBV5-1 to TRBJ2-1, with 9 bases fitting TRBD1. Unmatched junction bases numbered 11, after V lost 4 bases and J lost 6 bases. The CDR3 runs 16 residues. Germline V CDR1 and CDR2: SGHRS, YFSETQ. Drawing the rest from reference TRBV5-1 and TRBJ2-1, the complete variable domain is KAGVTQTPRYLIKTRGQQVTLSCSPISGHRSVSWYQQTPGQGLQFLFEYFSETQRNKGNFPGRFSGRQFSNSRSEMNVSTLELGDSALYLCASSLPGTGSVNEQFFGPGTRLTVL.

This rearrangement joins TRBV7-3 to TRBJ2-3; D uncertain. The CDR3 has 16 amino acids. Trimming shortened V by 4 bases and J by 2 bases, and 16 bases separated the two germline ends. The germline V gene has CDR1 SGHTA and CDR2 FQGTGA. The CDR3 sequence: CASSSQGAVYTDTQYF. CDR3 sequence (DNA): TGTGCCAGCAGCTCCCAAGGAGCAGTCTACACAGATACGCAGTATTTT.

The V call is TRBV9, the J call TRBJ2-6; 7 positions agree with TRBD1. V lost 3 bases to trimming and J lost 4 bases; unmatched junction nucleotides: 19. In germline, CDR1 is SGDLS, CDR2 YYNGEE. CDR3 length: 20 residues. The CDR3 DNA follows: TGTGCCAGCAGCGAGCCAGGGGGAAGTCTCGAGGGCGTCGGGGCCAACGTCCTGACTTTC. The encoded protein is CASSEPGGSLEGVGANVLTF.

The V gene is TRBV27, the J gene TRBJ2-3; D is possibly TRBD1 (5 bases). The germline V and J ends were trimmed by 1 base and 3 bases, with 17 bases remaining between them. Germline V gene lookup returns CDR1 MNHEY and CDR2 SMNVEV (reference sequence). This CDR3 is 17 amino acids long. CDR3 DNA sequence: TGTGCCAGCAGTTTATTTCACACGGACCAGGGAACAGATACGCAGTATTTT. It specifies CASSLFHTDQGTDTQYF.

CDR3 nucleotides: TGTGCCTGGGAGAAAGGACTAGCGGAGAGGAATGAGCAGTTCTTC. This translates into CAWEKGLAERNEQFF. This chain links TRBV30 with TRBJ2-1, with 10 bases matching TRBD2. This CDR3 spans 15 amino acids. Trimming cost V 5 bases and J 7 bases; bases outside gene matches: 11. The germline V gene encodes CDR1 GTSNPN and CDR2 SVGIG (reference sequence). The full variable domain, completed using reference TRBV30 and TRBJ2-1, is SQTIHQWPATLVQPVGSPLSLECTVEGTSNPNLYWYRQAAGRGLQLLFYSVGIGQISSEVPQNLSASRPQDRQFILSSKKLLLSDSGFYLCAWEKGLAERNEQFFGPGTRLTVL.